This T cell receptor beta chain was captured by sequencing in a study of T cell responses to AZD1222 COVID-19 vaccine. Findings and caveats of the study: A reported finding is that nearly half of spike-specific TCRs target unmutated variant regions. Spike-specific TCR depth and breadth grew after two AZD1222 doses. Donors skewed white British and female; clonal diversity was possibly underestimated.

Germline V CDR1 and CDR2: SNHLY, FYNNEI. The CDR3 spans 16 residues. Trimming removed 6 bases from V and 2 bases from J; junction bases left unmatched: 7. A word on this clone: As yet, its antigen is unknown.

This table comes from immunoSEQ multiplex PCR, and its TCRdb copy is limited to in-frame clones, with some not included. The sample records more than 110,000 clones, around 92% being singletons. Analysis merged second doses at about 4 or about 12 weeks. The source of this sequence is an adult who received the AZD1222 COVID-19 vaccine. This specimen was peripheral blood, taken 28 days after the second AZD1222 dose. The V call is TRBV2, the J call TRBJ2-5; 12 nucleotides agree with TRBD2. CDR3 DNA: TGTGCCAGCAGCATGACTAGCGGGGGTGTACAAGAGACCCAGTACTTC. It codes for CASSMTSGGVQETQYF.